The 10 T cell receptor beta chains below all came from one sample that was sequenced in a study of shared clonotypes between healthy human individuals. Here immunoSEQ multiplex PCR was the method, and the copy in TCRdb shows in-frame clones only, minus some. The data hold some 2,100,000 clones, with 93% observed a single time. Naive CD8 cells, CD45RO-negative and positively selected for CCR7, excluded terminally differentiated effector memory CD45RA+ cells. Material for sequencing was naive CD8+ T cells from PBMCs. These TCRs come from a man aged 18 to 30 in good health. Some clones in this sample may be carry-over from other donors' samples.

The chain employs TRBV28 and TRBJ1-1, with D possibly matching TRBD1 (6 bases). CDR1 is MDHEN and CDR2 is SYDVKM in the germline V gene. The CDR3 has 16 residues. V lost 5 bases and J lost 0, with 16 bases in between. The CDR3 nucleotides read TGTGCCAGCAGTCCTATCCGAAGACAGGTGAACACTGAAGCTTTCTTT. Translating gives CASSPIRRQVNTEAFF.

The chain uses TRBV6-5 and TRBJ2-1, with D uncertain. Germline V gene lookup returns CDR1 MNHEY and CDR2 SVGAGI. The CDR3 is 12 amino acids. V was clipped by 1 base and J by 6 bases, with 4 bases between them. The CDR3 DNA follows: TGTGCCAGCAGTTACTGGAGCAATGAGCAGTTCTTC. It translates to CASSYWSNEQFF.

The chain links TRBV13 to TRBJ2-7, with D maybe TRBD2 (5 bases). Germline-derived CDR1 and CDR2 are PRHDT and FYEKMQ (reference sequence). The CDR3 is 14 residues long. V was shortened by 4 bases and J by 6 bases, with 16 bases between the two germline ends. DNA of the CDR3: TGTGCCAGCAGCTCGAGGTCGGGCGCGGGCGAGCAGTACTTC. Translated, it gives CASSSRSGAGEQYF.

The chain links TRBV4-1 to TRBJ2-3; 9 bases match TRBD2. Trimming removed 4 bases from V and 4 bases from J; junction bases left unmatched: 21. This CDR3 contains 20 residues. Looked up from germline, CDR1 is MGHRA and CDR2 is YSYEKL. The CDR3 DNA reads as TGCGCCAGCAGCCCCCCCCTAGCGGGACGTTGGGTTTTGTCCGCAGATACGCAGTATTTT. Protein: CASSPPLAGRWVLSADTQYF.

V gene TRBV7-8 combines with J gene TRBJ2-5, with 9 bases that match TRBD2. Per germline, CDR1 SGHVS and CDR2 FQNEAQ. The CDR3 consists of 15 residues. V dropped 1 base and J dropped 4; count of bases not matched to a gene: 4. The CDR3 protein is CASSLVAGVIETQYF. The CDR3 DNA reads TGTGCCAGCAGCTTAGTAGCGGGAGTGATAGAGACCCAGTACTTC. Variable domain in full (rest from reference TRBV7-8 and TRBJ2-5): GAGVSQSPRYKVAKRGQDVALRCDPISGHVSLFWYQQALGQGPEFLTYFQNEAQLDKSGLPSDRFFAERPEGSVSTLKIQRTQQEDSAVYLCASSLVAGVIETQYFGPGTRLLVL.

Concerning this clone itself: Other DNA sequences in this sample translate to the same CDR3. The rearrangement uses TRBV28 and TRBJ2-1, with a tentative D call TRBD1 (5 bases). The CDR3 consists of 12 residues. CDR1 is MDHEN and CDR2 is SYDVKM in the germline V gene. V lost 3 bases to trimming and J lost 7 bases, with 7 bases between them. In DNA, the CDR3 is TGTGCCAGCAGTTTCTCAGGGAATGAGCAGTTCTTC. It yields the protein CASSFSGNEQFF.

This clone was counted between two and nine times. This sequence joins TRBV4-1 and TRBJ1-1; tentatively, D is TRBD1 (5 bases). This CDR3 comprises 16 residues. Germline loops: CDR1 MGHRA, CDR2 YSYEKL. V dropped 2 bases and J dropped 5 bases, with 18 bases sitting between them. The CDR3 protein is CASSQPGLPEGTEAFF. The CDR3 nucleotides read TGCGCCAGCAGCCAACCGGGACTACCTGAGGGTACTGAAGCTTTCTTT.

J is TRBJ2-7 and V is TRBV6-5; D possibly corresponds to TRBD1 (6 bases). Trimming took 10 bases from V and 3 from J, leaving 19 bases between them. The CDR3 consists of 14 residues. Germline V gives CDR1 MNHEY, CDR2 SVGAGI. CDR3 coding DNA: TGTGCCACCAACACTCGTCAGGGGATCTACGAGCAGTACTTC. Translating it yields CATNTRQGIYEQYF.

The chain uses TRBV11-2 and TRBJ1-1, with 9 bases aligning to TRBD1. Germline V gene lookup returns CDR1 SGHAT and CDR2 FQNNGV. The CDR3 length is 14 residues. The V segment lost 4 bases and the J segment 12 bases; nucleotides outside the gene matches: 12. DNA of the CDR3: TGTGCCAGCAGCTCGGGGACAGGGCCAGAAACAACTTTCTTT. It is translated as CASSSGTGPETTFF.

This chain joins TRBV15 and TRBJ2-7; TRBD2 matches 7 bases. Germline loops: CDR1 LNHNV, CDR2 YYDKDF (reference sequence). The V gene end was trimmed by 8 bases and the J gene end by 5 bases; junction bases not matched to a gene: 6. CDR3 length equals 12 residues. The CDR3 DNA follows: TGTGCCACCGGGAGGGCTTTAAACGAGCAGTACTTC. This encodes CATGRALNEQYF. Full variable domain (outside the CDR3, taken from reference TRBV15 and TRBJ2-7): DAMVIQNPRYQVTQFGKPVTLSCSQTLNHNVMYWYQQKSSQAPKLLFHYYDKDFNNEADTPDNFQSRRPNTSFCFLDIRSPGLGDTAMYLCATGRALNEQYFGPGTRLTVT.